This T cell receptor beta chain was retrieved from a study of blood T cell repertoires in COVID-19. Trimming stripped 0 bases from V and 9 bases from J, with 12 bases between. The CDR3 consists of 14 residues. Per the germline V gene, CDR1 is GTSNPN and CDR2 is SVGIG (reference sequence). Some clones are missing from TCRdb's copy, which holds only in-frame ones; the method was immunoSEQ multiplex PCR. Of around 200,000 clones listed, 83% are singletons. This clone has only a few counts. Other DNA sequences in the same sample also yield this CDR3. This clonotype originated in a woman in her thirties with COVID-19, enrolled during active disease. The sequenced material came from peripheral blood. The V and J genes are TRBV30 and TRBJ1-6; D possibly corresponds to TRBD1 (5 bases). The CDR3, as DNA: TGTGCCTGGAGTGTAAACGGGGGGGGTTCACCCCTCCACTTT. Protein sequence: CAWSVNGGGSPLHF.